This TCR beta chain was identified during a study of blood T cell repertoires in COVID-19. TCRdb's table, derived via immunoSEQ multiplex PCR, lists solely in-frame clones and lacks some. In the table there are over 200,000 clones, 80% to 90% of which are singletons. CDR3 length: 14 amino acids. V dropped 1 base and J dropped 4; count of bases not matched to a gene: 2. The germline V gene encodes CDR1 LNHDA and CDR2 SQIVND (reference sequence). The study recruited people aged roughly 18 to 100 years across approximately 24 US areas. Participant reports of clinical history set cohort assignment. The clonotype comes from a man younger than 35 who had recovered from COVID-19. The chain combines TRBV19 with TRBJ2-7; 9 bases fit TRBD2. The sample taken for sequencing was PBMCs or T cells enriched from blood (not recorded which). In DNA form, the CDR3 reads TGTGCCAGTAGTATAGCCAGCGGGGGGTACGAGCAGTACTTC. It translates to CASSIASGGYEQYF. Based on the CDR3 plus reference TRBV19 and TRBJ2-7, the full variable domain is DGGITQSPKYLFRKEGQNVTLSCEQNLNHDAMYWYRQDPGQGLRLIYYSQIVNDFQKGDIAEGYSVSREKKESFPLTVTSAQKNPTAFYLCASSIASGGYEQYFGPGTRLTVT.